This paragraph covers one T cell receptor beta chain sequence. The antigen is not known. With autoimmune disease history or systemic immunosuppression, patients were excluded. CDR1 is SGDLS and CDR2 is YYNGEE in the germline V gene. The CDR3 is 15 amino acids. V lost 3 bases, J lost 5 bases, and 6 bases stayed unmatched. This sample is drawn from a study of OX40 agonist ivuxolimab in advanced cancers. Study-level background: Eligibility rules accepted prior anti-PD-1, anti-PD-L1 or anti-CTLA-4 therapy, and roughly 40% had some. One patient with hepatocellular carcinoma and two with cutaneous melanoma, three in all, had partial responses.

Study outcomes and limitations: Expanded clones were, on average, more numerous in CD8+ T cells than in CD4+.

Clones were read by immunoSEQ multiplex PCR, and TCRdb kept only the in-frame ones, dropping some. The table has some 80,000 clones, about four fifths seen once. The receptor was isolated from an adult with an advanced solid tumor such as melanoma, head and neck, liver or kidney cancer. This chain joins TRBV9 and TRBJ2-1, with 9 bases aligning to TRBD1. The source was CD4+ or CD8+ T cells sorted from blood, collected in a trial of the OX40 agonist ivuxolimab. The CDR3 coding sequence is TGTGCCAGCAGCGGCGGGACAGGGTCCGACAATGAGCAGTTCTTC. Translated: CASSGGTGSDNEQFF.